This record looks at one TCR beta chain sequence and its context. The sample comes from a study of blood T cell repertoires in COVID-19. As for the study in general: COVID-19 samples from acute and convalescent phases originated in the United States, Italy and Spain. Sources were T cells, B-cell-depleted T cells, or PBMCs; the material itself was cDNA or gDNA.

All recovered Cohort 3 donors got two negative PCRs, got clearance, or saw symptom resolution. The CDR3 totals 12 residues. Trimming took off 6 bases at V and 5 bases at J, with 8 bases between the two ends. CDR1 is SNHLY, CDR2 FYNNEI, per germline. Produced via immunoSEQ multiplex PCR; TCRdb's table is partial and in-frame only. The table shows 140,000 or so clones, with around 86% occurring only once. The V gene is TRBV2, the J gene TRBJ2-4; no clear D. The TCR comes from a man between 60 and 70 years old who had recovered from COVID-19. Material for sequencing was PBMCs or T cells enriched from blood (not recorded which). CDR3 DNA: TGTGCCAGCAGGACGACTGAAAACATTCAGTACTTC. Protein: CASRTTENIQYF.